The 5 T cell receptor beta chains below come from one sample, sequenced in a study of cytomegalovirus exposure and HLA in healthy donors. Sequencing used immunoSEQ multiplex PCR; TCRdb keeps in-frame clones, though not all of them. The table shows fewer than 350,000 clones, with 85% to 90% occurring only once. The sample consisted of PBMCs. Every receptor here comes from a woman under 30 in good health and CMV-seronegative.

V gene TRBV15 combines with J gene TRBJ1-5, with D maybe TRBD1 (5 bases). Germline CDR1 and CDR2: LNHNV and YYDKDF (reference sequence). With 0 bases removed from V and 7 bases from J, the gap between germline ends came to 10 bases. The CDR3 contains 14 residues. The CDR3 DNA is TGTGCCACCAGCAGAGATAGGGGCGGACAGCCCCAGCATTTT. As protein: CATSRDRGGQPQHF.

CDR3 nucleotide sequence: TGTGCCAGCAGTGTCTTATCTCGGGACTATGGCTACACCTTC. It translates to CASSVLSRDYGYTF. This sequence joins TRBV28 and TRBJ1-2; D is undetermined. With 5 bases removed from V and 3 bases from J, the gap between germline ends came to 13 bases. The germline CDR1 and CDR2 sequences are MDHEN and SYDVKM. The CDR3 is 14 amino acids.

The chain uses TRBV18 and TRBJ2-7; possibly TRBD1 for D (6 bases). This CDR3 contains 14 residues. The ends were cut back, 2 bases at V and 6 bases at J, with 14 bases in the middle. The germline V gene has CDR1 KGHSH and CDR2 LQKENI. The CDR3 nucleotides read TGTGCCAGCTCACCATTAATGGGGGCGGGCGAGCAGTACTTC. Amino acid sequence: CASSPLMGAGEQYF.

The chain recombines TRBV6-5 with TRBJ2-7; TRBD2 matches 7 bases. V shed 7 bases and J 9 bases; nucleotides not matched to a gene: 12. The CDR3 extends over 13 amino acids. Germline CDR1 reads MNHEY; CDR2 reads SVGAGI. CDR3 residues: CASMDHTSGGQYF. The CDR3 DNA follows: TGTGCCAGCATGGACCACACCTCGGGGGGGCAGTACTTC.

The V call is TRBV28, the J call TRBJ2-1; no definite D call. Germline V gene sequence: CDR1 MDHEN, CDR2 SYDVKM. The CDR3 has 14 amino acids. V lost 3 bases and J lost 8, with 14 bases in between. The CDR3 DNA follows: TGTGCCAGCAGTTTTACGTCTCAGTTCGATGAGCAGTTCTTC. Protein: CASSFTSQFDEQFF.